This is a list of T cell receptor beta chains from one sample in a study of Ad26.COV2.S vaccination and SARS-CoV-2 variants. Produced via immunoSEQ multiplex PCR; TCRdb's table is partial and in-frame only. The data hold 400,000 or so clones, with around nine tenths observed a single time. This specimen was peripheral blood, taken in a trial of Ad26.COV2.S vaccine versus placebo. Source of these receptors: a person aged 18-65 years who received the Ad26.COV2.S COVID-19 vaccine or a placebo. CDR3s include the opening cysteine and the closing phenylalanine or tryptophan. Fields, in order: V gene, clone size, D gene, CDR3 length, J gene, CDR3 protein, CDR3 DNA. The D gene is left open where the match is weak. A clone size is listed for some rows: how often the clone was seen (once, few, many), or a class if it is expanded.

TRBV10-3	NA	NA	13	TRBJ1-1	CAISVSANTEAFF	TGTGCCATCAGTGTATCCGCGAACACTGAAGCTTTCTTT
TRBV27	NA	TRBD1	14	TRBJ1-1	CASSFGTGGTPAFF	TGTGCCAGCAGTTTCGGTACAGGGGGAACTCCAGCTTTCTTT
TRBV10-3	NA	TRBD1	14	TRBJ1-1	CAISRTQGGTEAFF	TGTGCCATCAGTAGAACACAGGGGGGCACTGAAGCTTTCTTT
TRBV5-1	NA	NA	15	TRBJ1-6	CASSDALTLNSPLHF	TGCGCCAGCAGCGATGCTTTGACCCTAAATTCACCCCTCCACTTT
TRBV20-1	NA	NA	10	TRBJ2-7	CSASTREQYF	TGCAGTGCTAGTACCAGAGAGCAGTACTTC
TRBV25-1	NA	TRBD1	13	TRBJ1-4	CASRGQGHEKLFF	TGTGCCAGCAGGGGACAGGGGCATGAAAAACTGTTTTTT
TRBV2	NA	NA	16	TRBJ1-6	CASSEAGGTYNSPLHF	TGTGCCAGCAGTGAAGCGGGGGGCACCTATAATTCACCCCTCCACTTT
TRBV7-8	NA	NA	15	TRBJ1-6	CASSLGTTYNSPLHF	TGTGCCAGCAGCTTAGGGACGACGTATAATTCACCCCTCCACTTT
TRBV3-1/TRBV3-2	NA	NA	15	TRBJ2-3	CASSPQQGRTDTQYF	TGTGCCAGCAGCCCACAACAGGGAAGGACAGATACGCAGTATTTT
TRBV3-1/TRBV3-2	NA	NA	13	TRBJ1-1	CASSPRRDGEAFF	TGTGCCAGCAGCCCACGCCGGGACGGTGAGGCTTTCTTT
TRBV6-5	NA	NA	15	TRBJ2-6	CASSYSGPGANVLTF	TGTGCCAGCAGTTACTCCGGGCCTGGGGCCAACGTCCTGACTTTC
TRBV9	NA	NA	17	TRBJ2-1	CASSVVVSGGSYNEQFF	TGTGCCAGCAGCGTAGTTGTTTCCGGCGGGTCCTACAATGAGCAGTTCTTC
TRBV4-1	many	TRBD1	16	TRBJ2-7	CASSQEPGQGLHEQYF	TGCGCCAGCAGCCAAGAGCCGGGACAGGGTCTTCACGAGCAGTACTTC
TRBV6-5	NA	NA	13	TRBJ1-1	CATLGRVNTEAFF	TGTGCCACCTTGGGACGGGTGAACACTGAAGCTTTCTTT
TRBV7-2	many	NA	13	TRBJ1-2	CASSLEWLRGYTF	TGTGCCAGCAGCTTAGAATGGCTAAGGGGCTACACCTTC
TRBV5-6	NA	NA	13	TRBJ2-3	CASSLAGGDTQYF	TGTGCCAGCAGCTTGGCCGGTGGAGATACGCAGTATTTT
TRBV7-9	NA	NA	14	TRBJ1-2	CASSLADANYGYTF	TGTGCCAGCAGCTTAGCTGACGCTAACTATGGCTACACCTTC
TRBV3-1/TRBV3-2	NA	TRBD1	16	TRBJ1-1	CASSRVDRAPYTEAFF	TGTGCCAGCAGCCGAGTTGACAGGGCACCTTACACTGAAGCTTTCTTT
TRBV18	NA	TRBD1	14	TRBJ1-6	CASSPGQGDSPLHF	TGTGCCAGCTCACCGGGGCAGGGGGATTCACCCCTCCACTTT
TRBV7-6	NA	TRBD1	15	TRBJ2-3	CASSVRTGGVDTQYF	TGTGCCAGCAGCGTAAGGACAGGGGGCGTAGATACGCAGTATTTT
TRBV3-1/TRBV3-2	NA	TRBD1	14	TRBJ2-1	CASSLGQGGNEQFF	TGTGCCAGCAGCCTCGGACAGGGGGGCAATGAGCAGTTCTTC
TRBV4-1	NA	NA	19	TRBJ2-6	CASSPIPTRKGSGANVLTF	TGCGCCAGCAGCCCTATACCGACACGTAAGGGCTCTGGGGCCAACGTCCTGACTTTC
TRBV21-1	NA	NA	12	TRBJ2-7	CATRSRDYEQYF	TGTGCCACCCGGTCGCGGGACTACGAGCAGTACTTC
TRBV3-1/TRBV3-2	NA	NA	13	TRBJ1-1	CASSQWGDTEAFF	TGTGCCAGCAGCCAGTGGGGGGACACTGAAGCTTTCTTT
TRBV24-1	NA	TRBD1	14	TRBJ1-2	CATSDLTTGYGYTF	TGTGCCACCAGTGACCTTACGACAGGGTATGGCTACACCTTC
TRBV6-5	once	NA	14	TRBJ1-1	CASRAGSSINEAFF	TGTGCCAGTAGGGCAGGGAGTTCTATTAATGAAGCTTTCTTT
TRBV2	NA	NA	13	TRBJ1-2	CASSEGQPYGYTF	TGTGCCAGCAGTGAAGGGCAGCCCTATGGCTACACCTTC
TRBV7-9	NA	TRBD1	13	TRBJ1-6	CASSPGGNSPLHF	TGTGCCAGCAGCCCAGGGGGGAATTCACCCCTCCACTTT
TRBV15	NA	NA	16	TRBJ1-2	CATSRDKAVSSDGYTF	TGTGCCACCAGCAGAGACAAGGCTGTCTCTAGCGATGGCTACACCTTC
TRBV9	NA	NA	14	TRBJ2-2	CASSVAGAAGELFF	TGTGCCAGCAGCGTAGCGGGAGCCGCCGGGGAGCTGTTTTTT
TRBV2	NA	NA	13	TRBJ1-1	CASRIQMNTEAFF	TGTGCCAGCAGGATACAAATGAACACTGAAGCTTTCTTT
TRBV19	NA	NA	14	TRBJ1-4	CASSNGRINEKLFF	TGTGCCAGTAGTAACGGCAGAATCAATGAAAAACTGTTTTTT
TRBV5-1	NA	NA	14	TRBJ2-7	CASSLGPISYEQYF	TGCGCCAGCAGCTTGGGTCCAATTTCCTACGAGCAGTACTTC
TRBV7-2	few	NA	12	TRBJ1-6	CASSYTGSPLHF	TGTGCCAGCAGCTATACAGGTTCACCCCTCCACTTT
TRBV5-1	NA	NA	15	TRBJ2-5	CASSQEQAREETQYF	TGCGCCAGCAGCCAAGAACAGGCTAGAGAGGAGACCCAGTACTTC
TRBV6-4	NA	NA	12	TRBJ1-1	CASNRENTEAFF	TGTGCCAGCAACAGGGAGAACACTGAAGCTTTCTTT
TRBV4-1	few	NA	16	TRBJ2-1	CASSQDRGGRGDEQFF	TGCGCCAGCAGCCAAGATAGGGGGGGCAGAGGCGATGAGCAGTTCTTC
TRBV7-2	once	NA	14	TRBJ2-7	CASSSAVGTYEQYF	TGTGCCAGCAGCTCCGCGGTCGGGACCTACGAGCAGTACTTC
TRBV3-1/TRBV3-2	NA	NA	15	TRBJ1-3	CASSQGPISGNTIYF	TGTGCCAGCAGCCAAGGGCCTATCTCTGGAAACACCATATATTTT
TRBV5-1	NA	TRBD2	16	TRBJ2-3	CASSPGTSGGKDTQYF	TGCGCCAGCAGCCCGGGGACTAGCGGGGGCAAAGATACGCAGTATTTT
TRBV10-2	once	TRBD1	14	TRBJ2-3	CASKEGAQRGTQYF	TGCGCCAGCAAAGAGGGGGCCCAGAGGGGAACGCAGTATTTT
TRBV12-5	NA	NA	14	TRBJ1-2	CASGFAGRDYGYTF	TGTGCTAGTGGTTTCGCCGGACGGGACTATGGCTACACCTTC
TRBV6-6	NA	NA	15	TRBJ1-5	CASSYSRVSNQPQHF	TGTGCCAGCAGTTACTCGAGAGTTAGCAATCAGCCCCAGCATTTT
TRBV6-5	NA	NA	14	TRBJ1-3	CASSPQSSGNTIYF	TGTGCCAGCAGTCCCCAGAGCTCTGGAAACACCATATATTTT